The 22 T cell receptor beta chains below were found in one sample sequenced in a study of OX40 agonist ivuxolimab in advanced cancers. The assay was immunoSEQ multiplex PCR, and TCRdb's table has in-frame clones only and misses some. The sample records roughly 60,000 clones, 91% being singletons. The input for sequencing was CD4+ or CD8+ T cells sorted from blood, taken in a trial of the OX40 agonist ivuxolimab. Receptors originate from an adult with an advanced solid tumor such as melanoma, head and neck, liver or kidney cancer.

V is TRBV5-6 and J is TRBJ2-3; tentatively, D is TRBD2 (5 bases). The length of the CDR3 is 15 residues. Trimming shortened V by 0 bases and J by 4 bases, and 12 bases separated the two germline ends. The germline gives CDR1 SGHDT, CDR2 YYEEEE. The CDR3 sequence is CASSLGIGNADTQYF. CDR3 in DNA: TGTGCCAGCAGCTTGGGAATCGGGAACGCAGATACGCAGTATTTT.

The rearrangement uses TRBV2 and TRBJ2-3; D is perhaps TRBD2 (5 bases). The V end lost 7 bases, the J end lost 4 bases, and 15 bases lay between the germline ends. The germline V gene encodes CDR1 SNHLY and CDR2 FYNNEI. The CDR3 is 14 residues long. CDR3 loop: CASNERSLADTQYF. CDR3 nucleotides: TGTGCCAGCAACGAGCGGAGCCTTGCAGATACGCAGTATTTT.

The chain recombines TRBV11-2 with TRBJ2-5, with D unresolved. V dropped 5 bases and J dropped 3 bases, with 7 bases sitting between them. The CDR3 is made up of 12 amino acids. Germline V gene data show CDR1 as SGHAT and CDR2 as FQNNGV. The DNA of the CDR3 is TGTGCCAGCAGCAGGACGGAAGAGACCCAGTACTTC. It is translated as CASSRTEETQYF.

J is TRBJ1-3 and V is TRBV6-5, with D tentatively TRBD1 (6 bases). V lost 6 bases, J lost 0 bases, and 12 bases lay in between. The CDR3 loop spans 15 amino acids. Germline CDR1 is MNHEY and CDR2 is SVGAGI. The CDR3 coding sequence is TGTGCCAGCAGCAGGACAGCCTACTCTGGAAACACCATATATTTT. Residues: CASSRTAYSGNTIYF.

There are a few counts of this clone. V gene TRBV10-1 combines with J gene TRBJ1-4, with D uncertain. CDR1 is WNHNN and CDR2 is SYGVQD in the germline V gene (reference sequence). This CDR3 has 14 amino acids. The V end was cut by 3 bases, the J end by 4 bases, with 9 bases between. CDR3 in DNA: TGCGCCAGCAGTGAAATACGGATTAATGAAAAACTGTTTTTT. Residues: CASSEIRINEKLFF.

The V gene is TRBV19, the J gene TRBJ1-6; maybe TRBD1 (5 bases). CDR3 length equals 15 residues. The V end lost 3 bases, the J end lost 11 bases, and 17 bases lay between the germline ends. The germline gives CDR1 LNHDA, CDR2 SQIVND (reference sequence). DNA of the CDR3: TGTGCCAGTAGTATTAAGAGGGGACGAGGGACACCCCTCCACTTT. Its protein product is CASSIKRGRGTPLHF.

This chain connects TRBV10-3 to TRBJ2-5, with no clear D. CDR3 length equals 13 residues. With 6 bases removed from V and 5 bases from J, the gap between germline ends came to 13 bases. Germline V gives CDR1 ENHRY, CDR2 SYGVKD. The CDR3 DNA is TGTGCCATCAGCGAACCTTTGCGTGAGACCCAGTACTTC. Its translation: CAISEPLRETQYF.

V gene TRBV6-1 combines with J gene TRBJ2-7; 9 positions match TRBD1. The CDR3 length is 15 residues. J gave up 1 base and V 4 bases, and 5 bases lay outside the gene matches. CDR1 and CDR2 (germline): MNHNS, SASEGT. Here the CDR3 reads CASSGRQGGSYEQYF. DNA for the CDR3: TGTGCCAGCAGTGGTCGACAGGGGGGGTCCTACGAGCAGTACTTC.

V is TRBV18 and J is TRBJ1-2; the match to TRBD1 covers 7 bases. Germline V gene sequence: CDR1 KGHSH, CDR2 LQKENI. The CDR3 covers 14 residues. Trimming cost V 4 bases and J 2 bases; bases outside gene matches: 4. Here the CDR3 reads CASSRSGQNYGYTF. CDR3 coding DNA: TGTGCCAGCTCACGTTCGGGACAGAACTATGGCTACACCTTC.

The rearrangement links TRBV30 to TRBJ1-4; 7 nucleotides match TRBD1. J gave up 5 bases and V 5 bases, and 5 bases lay outside the gene matches. This CDR3 is built from 13 residues. Germline CDR1 GTSNPN, CDR2 SVGIG (reference sequence). The CDR3 loop is CAWSGTVNEKLFF. In DNA, the CDR3 is TGTGCCTGGTCCGGGACAGTGAATGAAAAACTGTTTTTT.

The rearrangement uses TRBV12-2 and TRBJ1-3; TRBD1 was called by the table and not checked on the DNA. TRBV12-2 is a pseudogene. CDR3 length: 13 amino acids. Here the CDR3 reads CASRPISGNTIYF. The DNA of the CDR3 is TGTGCAAGTCGTCCCATCTCTGGAAACACCATATATTTT.

The chain uses TRBV19 and TRBJ1-5; D ambiguous. The CDR3 has 13 residues. Per germline, CDR1 LNHDA and CDR2 SQIVND (reference sequence). Trimming left V 1 base short and J 7 bases short, with 8 bases between. The CDR3 spells CASSIAVYQPQHF. The CDR3 DNA sequence: TGTGCCAGTAGTATAGCGGTTTACCAGCCCCAGCATTTT.

There are a few counts of this clone. The rearrangement uses TRBV2 and TRBJ1-5; no clear D. CDR1 is SNHLY, CDR2 FYNNEI, per germline. This CDR3 has 12 residues. Trimming left V 6 bases short and J 5 bases short, with 8 bases between. The CDR3 nucleotides are TGTGCCAGCAGCCGCATGGATCAGCCCCAGCATTTT. As protein: CASSRMDQPQHF.

This chain uses TRBV5-1 with TRBJ1-2, with D unresolved. V was clipped by 4 bases and J by 3 bases, with 10 bases between them. The CDR3 totals 13 residues. Germline assignment: CDR1 SGHRS and CDR2 YFSETQ. DNA of the CDR3: TGCGCCAGCAGCCCCGGCGGGGACTATGGCTACACCTTC. Amino acid sequence: CASSPGGDYGYTF.

The chain is built from TRBV19 and TRBJ1-2; 9 nucleotides align to TRBD1. CDR3 length: 14 residues. The germline V gene has CDR1 LNHDA and CDR2 SQIVND (reference sequence). V was clipped by 7 bases and J by 4 bases; unmatched bases: 7. The CDR3 sequence: CASTPTGGAYGYTF. DNA for the CDR3: TGTGCCAGTACCCCGACAGGGGGAGCCTATGGCTACACCTTC. The full variable domain, its missing parts supplied by reference TRBV19 and TRBJ1-2, is DGGITQSPKYLFRKEGQNVTLSCEQNLNHDAMYWYRQDPGQGLRLIYYSQIVNDFQKGDIAEGYSVSREKKESFPLTVTSAQKNPTAFYLCASTPTGGAYGYTFGSGTRLTVV.

The chain joins TRBV5-6 to TRBJ1-1, with D perhaps TRBD1 (6 bases). Trimming removed 0 bases from V and 0 bases from J, with 9 bases in between. The CDR3 sequence is 15 residues long. Per the germline V gene, CDR1 is SGHDT and CDR2 is YYEEEE. Here the CDR3 DNA reads TGTGCCAGCAGCTTGGCGGCAGGGGTGAACACTGAAGCTTTCTTT. Residues: CASSLAAGVNTEAFF.

The chain combines TRBV10-1 with TRBJ2-1, with 9 bases matching TRBD2. J lost 6 bases, V lost 10 bases, and 22 bases had no gene match. Germline CDR1 is WNHNN and CDR2 is SYGVQD (reference sequence). The CDR3 totals 18 residues. This CDR3 is CATGLCWLLAGRRNEQFF. The CDR3 region has the DNA TGCGCCACCGGATTATGTTGGCTCCTAGCGGGACGGCGCAATGAGCAGTTCTTC.

This clone was seen a single time. V usage is TRBV5-1 and J usage is TRBJ2-5, with D possibly TRBD1 on 5 matching bases. Germline values: CDR1 SGHRS, CDR2 YFSETQ. The V end lost 5 bases, the J end lost 1 base, and 12 bases lay between the germline ends. This CDR3 has 14 amino acids. The CDR3 here is CASSWATGQETQYF. In DNA, the CDR3 is TGCGCCAGCAGTTGGGCTACAGGCCAAGAGACCCAGTACTTC.

The J gene is TRBJ1-4, the V gene TRBV7-8; 10 bases map to TRBD1. Germline-derived CDR1 and CDR2 are SGHVS and FQNEAQ. The V segment lost 4 bases and the J segment 6 bases; nucleotides outside the gene matches: 8. The CDR3 length is 16 residues. The CDR3 DNA is TGTGCCAGCAGCTCCAGGGGGACAGGGGCCCATGAAAAACTGTTTTTT. Its protein is CASSSRGTGAHEKLFF.

The CDR3 sequence is CASSLAATAGRTQYF. The CDR3 DNA follows: TGTGCCAGCAGCTTAGCAGCCACAGCGGGGAGGACCCAGTACTTC. The V and J genes are TRBV7-2 and TRBJ2-5, with TRBD2 identical over 7 bases. CDR3 length equals 15 residues. V lost 0 bases, J lost 7 bases, and 8 bases stayed unmatched. CDR1 is SGHTA, CDR2 FQGNSA, per germline.

The chain combines TRBV9 with TRBJ1-3; no definite D call. The CDR3 extends over 14 amino acids. V shed 0 bases and J shed 1 base, with 5 bases lying between them. CDR1 and CDR2 from the germline V gene are SGDLS and YYNGEE. The CDR3 sequence is CASSVGDSGNTIYF. The CDR3 DNA reads as TGTGCCAGCAGCGTAGGGGATTCTGGAAACACCATATATTTT. The full variable domain, with the rest looked up from reference TRBV9 and TRBJ1-3, is DSGVTQTPKHLITATGQRVTLRCSPRSGDLSVYWYQQSLDQGLQFLIQYYNGEERAKGNILERFSAQQFPDLHSELNLSSLELGDSALYFCASSVGDSGNTIYFGEGSWLTVV.

The V and J genes are TRBV2 and TRBJ2-5; 11 bases match TRBD1. Germline-derived CDR1 and CDR2 are SNHLY and FYNNEI. CDR3 size: 16 residues. With V trimmed by 7 bases and J by 5 bases, 12 bases remained unmatched. The CDR3 protein is CASNPALGQGGETQYF. In nucleotides, the CDR3 is TGTGCCAGCAACCCGGCATTGGGACAGGGGGGCGAGACCCAGTACTTC.